Below are 27 T cell receptor beta chains sequenced from a single sample in a study of identical twins (TCRdb year 2016). Preparation of the library involved 5' RACE. This sample was sequenced with an Illumina HiSeq 2000. The raw public reads went through TCRdb reprocessing: fastp at Q25, MiXCR clone calling, in-frame beta chains kept. Rows are combined by CDR3 protein, so each entry shows the most common genes and DNA. Present in this sample are about 920,000 distinct CDR3 sequences, approximately 13% of which were seen just once. The biggest ten clones account for around 1.6% of the sample. The same specimen was also included in a second study, on yellow fever vaccine responses in identical twins.

The sample comprised PBMCs. These receptors all come from a woman younger than 30 in good health.

This clonotype was observed a handful of times. The chain has TRBV6-5 and TRBJ2-5; D is unclear. Per germline, CDR1 MNHEY and CDR2 SVGAGI. The CDR3 loop spans 12 amino acids. Trimming removed 2 bases at V and 5 bases at J, with 6 bases between. In nucleotides, the CDR3 is TGTGCCAGCAGTTACCCCGGGGAGACCCAGTACTTC. Translated, it gives CASSYPGETQYF.

This clonotype showed up just a few times. The chain is built from TRBV21-1 and TRBJ2-5; the DNA was not used to check the table's D call, TRBD2. TRBV21-1 is tagged as a pseudogene. The CDR3 has 15 residues. CDR3 DNA sequence: TGTGCCAGCAGCAAAGCGGAGGGAACCCAAGAGACCCAGTACTTC. It is translated as CASSKAEGTQETQYF.

V usage is TRBV4-1 and J usage is TRBJ2-1; 8 bases agree with TRBD1. The J segment lost 4 bases and the V segment lost 2 bases, leaving 1 base of the junction unmatched. Germline V lookup: CDR1 MGHRA, CDR2 YSYEKL. CDR3 length: 14 amino acids. CDR3 loop: CASSQRQGYNEQFF. The DNA for the CDR3 is TGCGCCAGCAGCCAACGACAGGGGTACAATGAGCAGTTCTTC.

This clonotype was recorded a few times. The chain joins TRBV15 to TRBJ2-1; TRBD2 matches 7 bases. The CDR3 runs 16 residues. V gave up 5 bases and J gave up 7 bases; unmatched junction bases: 14. In germline, CDR1 is LNHNV, CDR2 YYDKDF (reference sequence). As DNA, the CDR3 is TGTGCCACCAGCTGGGGTCGGCGGGAGCGAGCAAATGAGCAGTTCTTC. As protein: CATSWGRRERANEQFF.

The chain joins TRBV5-5 to TRBJ1-1, with 8 nucleotides matching TRBD1. Germline V gene data show CDR1 as SGHKS and CDR2 as YYEKEE (reference sequence). Germline trimming cut 2 bases from V and 4 bases from J; bases unmatched to any gene: 7. The CDR3 has 15 residues. DNA of the CDR3: TGTGCCAGCAGCTTAAACAGGGGGGAGAGCACTGAAGCTTTCTTT. It specifies CASSLNRGESTEAFF.

This clonotype turned up a few times. The V and J genes are TRBV18 and TRBJ1-2; D remains unclear. This CDR3 comprises 13 residues. Germline V lookup: CDR1 KGHSH, CDR2 LQKENI. The germline V and J ends were trimmed by 3 bases and 13 bases, with 18 bases remaining between them. CDR3 in amino acids: CASSPPGYLRFTF. CDR3 bases: TGTGCCAGCTCACCCCCGGGCTACCTGCGTTTCACCTTC.

In DNA, the CDR3 is TGCAGTGCTAGAGATAGCGGGACGGCATACAATGAGCAGTTCTTC. Translation: CSARDSGTAYNEQFF. The gene calls are TRBV20-1 and TRBJ2-1; 8 positions match TRBD2. The germline CDR1 and CDR2 sequences are DFQATT and SNEGSKA (reference sequence). This CDR3 has 15 amino acids. J lost 4 bases, V lost 0 bases, and 5 bases had no gene match.

This clonotype was seen only a few times. The rearrangement joins TRBV29-1 to TRBJ2-5; D is uncertain. Germline CDR1 and CDR2: SQVTM and ANQGSEA. The CDR3 covers 11 residues. The V gene lost 0 bases and the J gene lost 5 bases, with 4 bases spanning the gap. The CDR3 reads CSVEDAETQYF. CDR3 coding DNA: TGCAGCGTTGAAGATGCGGAGACCCAGTACTTC.

The V call is TRBV20-1, the J call TRBJ1-5; no reliable D call. V shed 6 bases and J shed 2 bases, with 14 bases lying between them. The CDR3 extends over 14 amino acids. Germline lookup yields CDR1 DFQATT and CDR2 SNEGSKA (reference sequence). The CDR3 reads CSAAESGGNQPQHF. The CDR3 DNA sequence: TGCAGTGCCGCCGAGAGTGGGGGCAATCAGCCCCAGCATTTT.

This clonotype occurred a few times. The V and J genes are TRBV24-1 and TRBJ2-1, with 8 bases lining up with TRBD1. The germline V gene encodes CDR1 KGHDR and CDR2 SFDVKD. The ends lost 4 bases at V and 4 bases at J; junction bases unmatched: 5. This CDR3 spans 15 amino acids. CDR3 coding DNA: TGTGCCACCAGTGACTTCGGGACAGGATACAATGAGCAGTTCTTC. Translation gives CATSDFGTGYNEQFF.

This clonotype has just a few counts. The CDR3 DNA follows: TGTGCCAGCAGCCTAGCGGGGTTGGTAGATACGCAGTATTTT. This translates into CASSLAGLVDTQYF. V is TRBV12-3 or TRBV12-4 and J is TRBJ2-3; TRBD2 matches at 9 bases. The J segment lost 5 bases and the V segment lost 6 bases, leaving 6 bases of the junction unmatched. The CDR3 has 14 residues.

This clonotype has ten or more counts. The chain carries TRBV5-6 and TRBJ2-1; D tentatively reads TRBD1 or TRBD2 (5 bases each). The V and J ends lost 0 bases and 7 bases respectively, with 23 bases between them. The germline gives CDR1 SGHDT, CDR2 YYEEEE. The CDR3 has 18 amino acids. The DNA for the CDR3 is TGTGCCAGCAGCTTGGCCGGCTCCCCGGGACCCCGAAGGAATGAGCAGTTCTTC. Amino acid sequence: CASSLAGSPGPRRNEQFF. Using reference TRBV5-6 and TRBJ2-1 for the parts outside the CDR3, the full variable domain is DAGVTQSPTHLIKTRGQQVTLRCSPKSGHDTVSWYQQALGQGPQFIFQYYEEEERQRGNFPDRFSGHQFPNYSSELNVNALLLGDSALYLCASSLAGSPGPRRNEQFFGPGTRLTVL.

The genes are TRBV12-3 or TRBV12-4 and TRBJ2-3, with D perhaps matching TRBD1 (6 bases). The CDR3 has 11 amino acids. Trimming cost V 7 bases and J 11 bases, with 13 bases left between them. The CDR3 is CASTITGQQYF. In DNA, the CDR3 is TGTGCCAGCACCATAACAGGGCAGCAGTATTTT.

This chain links TRBV6-4 with TRBJ2-2, with 12 bases lining up with TRBD1. Germline lookup yields CDR1 MRHNA and CDR2 SNTAGT. V shed 11 bases and J 4 bases; nucleotides not matched to a gene: 17. This CDR3 contains 18 residues. CDR3 loop: CALHSGQGALLFTGELFF. DNA of the CDR3: TGTGCCCTCCATTCGGGACAGGGGGCTTTATTGTTCACCGGGGAGCTGTTTTTT.

V usage is TRBV5-1 and J usage is TRBJ2-5; D call uncertain. Trimming pared 1 base from V and 1 base from J, leaving 11 bases between. CDR3 length equals 15 residues. CDR1 and CDR2 from the germline V gene are SGHRS and YFSETQ. The CDR3 here is CASSLSAGPQETQYF. The DNA of the CDR3 is TGCGCCAGCAGCTTGTCAGCAGGACCCCAAGAGACCCAGTACTTC.

The rearrangement links TRBV7-9 to TRBJ2-3; 7 bases fit TRBD1. Trimming at V came to 4 bases and at J to 0 bases, leaving 7 bases not matched to a gene. The CDR3 length is 16 residues. Germline loops: CDR1 SEHNR, CDR2 FQNEAQ (reference sequence). For the CDR3, the DNA is TGTGCCAGCAGCTGGGACAGCGTATCTAGCACAGATACGCAGTATTTT. Protein: CASSWDSVSSTDTQYF.

This clonotype was detected a few times. This sequence joins TRBV20-1 and TRBJ2-5; 11 nucleotides line up with TRBD2. V lost 3 bases to trimming and J lost 2 bases; unmatched junction nucleotides: 5. Per germline, CDR1 DFQATT and CDR2 SNEGSKA (reference sequence). This CDR3 contains 15 residues. This CDR3 reads CSASQTSGAQETQYF. Here the CDR3 DNA reads TGCAGTGCTAGCCAGACTAGCGGGGCTCAAGAGACCCAGTACTTC.

This clonotype was counted between two and nine times. The chain couples TRBV10-3 to TRBJ2-1; maybe TRBD1 (6 bases). Trimming pared 5 bases from V and 6 bases from J, leaving 14 bases between. This CDR3 has 14 residues. Per germline, CDR1 ENHRY and CDR2 SYGVKD. CDR3 nucleotides: TGTGCCATCAGTAGCGGTTCCAGGGGCAATGAGCAGTTCTTC. It specifies CAISSGSRGNEQFF.

Written as DNA, the CDR3 is TGCAGTGCCCCCAACAGGGGGCGCAAGGAGACCCAGTACTTC. The encoded protein is CSAPNRGRKETQYF. The V gene is TRBV20-1, the J gene TRBJ2-5, with 9 nucleotides matching TRBD1. The CDR3 consists of 14 residues. Unmatched junction bases numbered 10, after V lost 6 bases and J lost 5 bases. Germline values: CDR1 DFQATT, CDR2 SNEGSKA (reference sequence).

This clonotype was seen many times. J is TRBJ2-2 and V is TRBV2; 10 bases map to TRBD2. The V and J ends lost 8 bases and 3 bases, in that order; junction bases with no gene match: 6. CDR1 SNHLY and CDR2 FYNNEI come from the germline V gene. The CDR3 loop spans 15 amino acids. CDR3 sequence: CASVLAGADTGELFF. CDR3 DNA sequence: TGTGCCAGCGTCCTAGCGGGAGCTGACACCGGGGAGCTGTTTTTT. Full variable domain (remainder filled in from reference TRBV2 and TRBJ2-2): EPEVTQTPSHQVTQMGQEVILRCVPISNHLYFYWYRQILGQKVEFLVSFYNNEISEKSEIFDDQFSVERPDGSNFTLKIRSTKLEDSAMYFCASVLAGADTGELFFGEGSRLTVL.

This chain uses TRBV24-1 with TRBJ1-5; 12 nucleotides match TRBD1. CDR1 is KGHDR and CDR2 is SFDVKD in the germline V gene. V lost 7 bases, J lost 4 bases, and 1 base stayed unmatched. The CDR3 sequence is 14 residues long. The CDR3 coding sequence is TGTGCCACCAGGGGACAGGGGGCAAATCAGCCCCAGCATTTT. It translates to CATRGQGANQPQHF.

The chain employs TRBV3-1 and TRBJ2-2; 8 bases align to TRBD1. V shed 8 bases, J shed 1 base, and the junction held 9 bases outside the gene matches. Germline values: CDR1 LGHDT, CDR2 YNNKEL (reference sequence). The CDR3 has 16 residues. The CDR3 reads CASVAIGQGNTGELFF. CDR3 in DNA: TGTGCCAGCGTGGCCATTGGACAGGGGAACACCGGGGAGCTGTTTTTT.

This clonotype was seen ten or more times. The rearrangement links TRBV28 to TRBJ1-1; D gene unclear. The germline gives CDR1 MDHEN, CDR2 SYDVKM. The CDR3 sequence is 13 residues long. Trimming left V 6 bases short and J 5 bases short, with 13 bases between. The DNA for the CDR3 is TGTGCCAGCAGGCCGGGAGGGCTTACTGAAGCTTTCTTT. As protein: CASRPGGLTEAFF.

This rearrangement joins TRBV9 to TRBJ2-7, with D possibly being TRBD1 (8 bases). The CDR3 contains 13 residues. In germline, CDR1 is SGDLS, CDR2 YYNGEE. The V end lost 5 bases, the J end lost 6 bases, and 15 bases lay between the germline ends. This CDR3 reads CASSTGGGSEQYF. CDR3 bases: TGTGCCAGCAGTACAGGGGGGGGAAGCGAGCAGTACTTC.

The V gene is TRBV18, the J gene TRBJ1-1; no clear D gene. Trimming shortened V by 5 bases and J by 5 bases, and 15 bases separated the two germline ends. From germline, CDR1 is KGHSH and CDR2 LQKENI. This CDR3 comprises 14 residues. The CDR3 loop is CASSTDRAATEAFF. The CDR3 DNA sequence: TGTGCCAGCTCAACCGACCGGGCGGCTACTGAAGCTTTCTTT.

This clonotype was counted only a few times. The rearrangement uses TRBV29-1 and TRBJ2-5; no reliable D call. Germline CDR1 reads SQVTM; CDR2 reads ANQGSEA. V shed 2 bases and J shed 5 bases, with 9 bases lying between them. The CDR3 is made up of 12 amino acids. The CDR3 region is CSVEWISETQYF. The CDR3 DNA follows: TGCAGCGTTGAATGGATTTCGGAGACCCAGTACTTC.

The sample holds a few counts of this clonotype. The chain joins TRBV15 to TRBJ2-1, with TRBD2 matching 11 bases. This CDR3 has 13 amino acids. V was pared by 6 bases and J by 6 bases, with 1 base of the junction left unmatched. From germline, CDR1 is LNHNV and CDR2 YYDKDF (reference sequence). CDR3 region: CATRLAGVNEQFF. The CDR3 DNA reads TGTGCCACCAGACTAGCGGGAGTCAATGAGCAGTTCTTC.